The rows below give T cell receptor beta chains drawn from one sample of a study of beta chain features in type 1 diabetes. Sequencing used immunoSEQ multiplex PCR; TCRdb keeps in-frame clones, though not all of them. The repertoire holds 45,000 to 65,000 clones, about 50% seen once, with 2% to 3% in the top ten. Specimen: Tregs from blood. Source of these receptors: a middle-aged woman with type 1 diabetes. Both conserved end residues are part of each CDR3. The D gene is left open where the match is weak. Clone size appears in some rows only: once, few, many, or a class for an expanded clone.

j_call,v_call,clone_size,d_call,cdr3_aa,cdr3_nt
TRBJ2-3,TRBV5-1,once,TRBD2,CASSLPSGGAIDTQYF,TGCGCCAGCAGCCTACCTAGCGGGGGGGCCATAGATACGCAGTATTTT
TRBJ1-1,TRBV15,NA,NA,CATSRASNTEAFF,TGTGCCACCAGCAGAGCGTCGAACACTGAAGCTTTCTTT
TRBJ1-5,TRBV27,few,TRBD1,CASSTGGQGAQPQHF,TGTGCCAGCAGCACGGGGGGACAGGGGGCACAGCCCCAGCATTTT
TRBJ2-5,TRBV7-2,NA,NA,CASSLGTAQETQYF,TGTGCCAGCAGCTTAGGGACAGCACAAGAGACCCAGTACTTC
TRBJ1-2,TRBV28,NA,TRBD1,CASSWTTGGNGYTF,TGTGCCAGCAGTTGGACGACAGGGGGAAACGGCTACACCTTC
TRBJ1-2,TRBV28,NA,TRBD1,CASSSKGTGGPRGYTF,TGTGCCAGCAGTTCGAAGGGGACAGGGGGGCCGCGGGGCTACACCTTC
TRBJ1-1,TRBV7-8,NA,TRBD1,CASTGTVNTEAFF,TGTGCCAGCACCGGGACAGTCAACACTGAAGCTTTCTTT
TRBJ1-6,TRBV28,NA,NA,CASSLMVGVSSYNSPLHF,TGTGCCAGCAGTTTAATGGTAGGAGTGAGCTCCTATAATTCACCCCTCCACTTT
TRBJ2-3,TRBV28,NA,TRBD2,CASSFTSGAIRGQYF,TGTGCCAGCAGTTTTACTAGCGGGGCCATTCGAGGGCAGTATTTT
TRBJ2-2,TRBV9,NA,NA,CASSVNREYFSGELFF,TGTGCCAGCAGCGTTAACAGGGAGTATTTTTCCGGGGAGCTGTTTTTT
TRBJ1-2,TRBV5-7,NA,NA,CASSLSPMVSEGYTF,TGTGCCAGCAGCTTGTCCCCCATGGTTTCAGAAGGCTACACCTTC
TRBJ1-4,TRBV28,few,NA,CASSLEAGWSATNEKLFF,TGTGCCAGCAGTTTGGAGGCCGGTTGGAGTGCAACTAATGAAAAACTGTTTTTT
TRBJ2-7,TRBV11-2,NA,NA,CASSFGQRYYEQYF,TGTGCCAGCAGCTTCGGACAGCGATACTACGAGCAGTACTTC
TRBJ2-1,TRBV5-1,NA,TRBD2,CASSFSSGAYNEQFF,TGCGCCAGCAGCTTTTCTAGCGGAGCCTACAATGAGCAGTTCTTC